This T cell receptor beta chain was captured in a study of patients and donors after allogeneic stem cell transplantation. The CDR3 extends over 16 amino acids. Germline-derived CDR1 and CDR2 are LGHNA and YSLEER. Between the trimmed V and J ends, which lost 1 base and 3 bases, there was a span of 10 bases. TCRdb passed the RT-PCR reads through MiXCR, listing each CDR3 protein once. The sample has some 960,000 distinct CDR3 sequences; about a sixth are singletons. The origin of this receptor is a human donor who was either an allogeneic HSCT recipient or a stem cell or donor lymphocyte infusion donor (not recorded which). It is not recorded whose cells these are; they may come from a transplant donor. Sequenced sample: blood, either unsorted or a sorted T cell fraction (not recorded which). The chain couples TRBV4-3 to TRBJ2-6; D may be TRBD2 (7 bases). CDR3 residues: CASSQGGGGGANVLTF. DNA of the CDR3: TGCGCCAGCAGCCAAGGGGGGGGCGGTGGGGCCAACGTCCTGACTTTC.